A single TCR beta chain is shown here with its context. This clonotype was detected only a few times. What antigen it recognizes has not been identified. No quality values exist for individual bases; no much larger clone is one base distant. Ends trimmed: V by 2 bases, J by 2 bases; bases unmatched to a gene: 21. The CDR3 runs 21 residues from the cysteine to the phenylalanine. The retained sequence is limited to the CDR3, 63 bases, with the frame set at the first base. Only healthy Caucasian donors were included. Three pairs of female monozygotic twins, all aged about 18 to 30 years, were included in the twin cohort. Peripheral blood mononuclear cells were the source from which RNA for the TCR libraries was isolated. Library generation was performed with 5' RACE. Sequenced using an Illumina HiSeq 2000. A universal primer binding site was added through template switching, and the final cDNA carried a unique molecular identifier so that TCR cDNA molecules could be counted accurately. Specific primers in the conserved constant-segment region were used to synthesize first-strand cDNA for the TCR alpha and beta chains. To control for contamination, each cDNA library was double barcoded with a SMART-Mk sample barcode plus Illumina barcodes. TruSeq adapter sequences and Illumina sample barcodes were added in two successive PCR steps. Sequencing of the TCR alpha and beta cDNA libraries was done on the Illumina HiSeq platform using custom primers. In the paper's pipeline: MiGEC was used to process raw reads and extract unique molecular identifiers, and MiXCR was used to find CDR3 positions. Recombination models were inferred per individual with the repgenHMM and IGoR tools using an EM algorithm. The tcR package in R was used for shared clonotype analysis, with sharing normalized by the product of cloneset sizes. To study raw recombination without the effects of thymic and clonal selection, out-of-frame nonproductive sequences were analyzed. TCRdb trimmed public reads at Q25 via fastp, called clones via MiXCR and kept in-frame beta chains. Each entry merges the rows of one CDR3 protein and shows their most common DNA and genes. The V and J calls and clone size are TCRdb's, not the authors'. This sample comprises hundreds of thousands of distinct CDR3 sequences, 8.6% of them detected only once. In total, the top ten clones hold 0.98% of the sample.

The sample originates from a study of identical twins (dated by TCRdb to 2016 to 2017). Some background on the complete study: TCR alpha and beta repertoires from monozygotic twins, unrelated adults of various ages and cord blood were deep-sequenced to test whether fetal clonotypes persist. To rule out contamination, the twin experiments were replicated at different times with different library preparation protocols. Study-level results and caveats: Excess twin sharing in beta out-of-frame sequences was weaker because fewer shared sequences lowered the signal-to-noise ratio. Because the same donors could not be followed over many years, conclusions were based on cross-sectional statistical analysis. Recombination models systematically underestimated out-of-frame TCR alpha sharing in monozygotic twins but agreed with sharing between unrelated individuals. Fewer insertions were carried by abundant cord blood beta clonotypes, a similar but weaker trend appeared in young adult naive repertoires, and no such trend appeared in memory repertoires. Zero-insertion analyses could be partly confounded by invariant T cells such as MAIT and iNKT, although diverse VJ usage argued against such confounding for most clonotypes. Compared with coincidental sharing between unrelated individuals, an excess of low generation-probability sequences was observed among out-of-frame TCR alpha sequences shared between twins.

The sample also formed part of further work on yellow fever vaccine responses in identical twins. As that second study puts it: According to the authors, the vaccine-induced T cell response in identical twins seemed to be partly convergent and partly specific to each individual. In identical twins, the study followed T cell clones that responded to the vaccine with precision.

This receptor was taken from a woman younger than 30 in good health. The sample comprised PBMCs. Recombination connected TRBV23-1 to TRBJ2-7, with 10 bases aligning to TRBD2. TRBV23-1 is marked as an open reading frame, function uncertain. CDR3 reads: CASSQIDMGGLGLAETYEQYF. The DNA sequence follows: TGCGCCAGCAGTCAAATCGACATGGGCGGACTAGGACTAGCGGAGACCTACGAGCAGTACTTC.